This T cell receptor beta chain was identified in a study of shared clonotypes between healthy human individuals (dated by TCRdb to between 2020 and 2021). With regard to the full study: The cohort included three men and a couple of women between 18 and 49 years of age. For each donor, three plates each were used for CD4 naive and CD4 memory, two plates were used for CD8 naive, and one plate was used for CD8 memory. To estimate repertoire size and how much clonotypes are shared between individuals, the study performed deep sequencing of blood TCR repertoires from five healthy adults. Each donor's leukapheresis produced roughly between roughly 0.85 and 9.5 billion PBMCs. To increase sequencing depth and limit assay-specific biases, different laboratories used diverse techniques to prepare libraries and sequence TCR repertoires.

The donors were healthy, HIV-negative adults who had no recently reported acute infections or vaccinations. Only Caucasian adults living in Nashville, Tennessee, USA were represented among the donors. CD4+ T cells were enriched by magnetic negative selection; naive cells were then positively selected on CD45RA, and the negative fraction formed the memory subset. Blood was obtained by leukapheresis, after which PBMCs were separated by Ficoll-Histopaque density gradient centrifugation and cryopreserved in liquid nitrogen vapor phase. Analytical flow cytometry was used to check the purity and quantity of every magnetically sorted T cell population. From each sorted fraction, genomic DNA was isolated and quantified by UV absorbance on a Nanodrop 2000c. Points on this clone: What this receptor recognizes is not known. Since a far larger clone is one base different, this is likely a read error. Other DNA sequences in this sample translate to the same CDR3.

The junction shows trimming of 9 bases on V and 4 bases on J, and the gene matches do not reach 9 bases of it. Reading the germline V gene gives CDR1 MNHNS and CDR2 SASEGT. The CDR3 runs 15 amino acids, cysteine and phenylalanine included. The read is trimmed to its CDR3 DNA, 45 bases read in frame from base 1. General conclusions and limits of the study: Larger estimated clonotype richness was generally found for naive subsets than for memory subsets. Rarefaction of sorted-subset datasets indicated incomplete sequencing despite the large sequencing depth. About 5% of naive CD4, 3% to 3.5% of naive CD8, approximately 2.2% of memory CD4, and approximately 0.4% of memory CD8 clonotypes were shared across several donors. Sampling was restricted to blood, and TCR repertoires in tissue are likely to differ from TCR repertoires in blood. Pairwise subsampling led to the expectation that sequencing depth would affect the degree of clonotype sharing among donors. Compared with non-shared clonotypes, the clonotypes found in all four sorted-subset donors had higher generation probabilities. The small number of donors limited the genetic and exposure-history diversity represented.

Using the deep immunoSEQ assay, multiplex PCR amplified TCR CDR3 regions from genomic DNA. For each cell subset, the extracted genomic DNA was distributed evenly across all wells of several immunoSEQ 96-well plates, and each plate served as one replicate. For sorted subsets, each replicate PCR was loaded with about 0.2 ug genomic DNA, equivalent to 30,000 or so T cell genomes. Purified libraries were quantified with a Qubit 3.0 fluorometer, sized on a Bioanalyzer 2100, and re-quantified with the KAPA Library Quantification kit. Every immunoSEQ 96-well plate was sequenced on a separate single-read 150-cycle Illumina NextSeq 550 flow cell. The paper's processing steps were these. Because only junctional sequences without quality scores were contained in the immunoSEQ output, filtering matching that applied to full-length reads could not be performed. To assign V/J genes and CDR3, sequences were annotated using PyIR, a Python wrapper for IgBLAST v1.9, with IMGT germline references. Reads with weak V/J assignments (E-value above 1e-6), missing CDR3, stop codons, out-of-frame junctions, or ambiguous translated residues were removed. V3J clonotypes were defined as sequences sharing an identical inferred V gene, J gene, and CDR3 amino acid sequence. Percentage overlap between repertoires was calculated by dividing the number of shared unique clonotypes by the size of the smaller repertoire. RTK rarefaction, the Chao1 estimator, and Recon v2.1 estimates of unobserved clonotypes were used to assess repertoire richness. OLGA was used to compute generation probabilities for all TCRbeta clonotypes that the gDNA method yielded from a handful of donors. TCRdb holds this immuneACCESS table with in-frame rearrangements only. Some clones are missing; in checked studies, unresolved V genes explain under half, and the rest has no known cause. That table gives V, J and clone size, and the DNA gave D and trimming. Present in this sample are some 1 million clones, more than 65% of which were seen just once. The ten largest account for about 1.5% of the sample.

This TCR was sampled from a man aged 18 to 29 in good health. Sample: memory CD4+ T cells sorted from blood. In the paper's terms, the cell subset or site label means: CD45RA-negative fraction. The rearrangement combines TRBV6-1 with TRBJ1-5; TRBD1 agrees with 10 junctional bases. The CDR3 corresponds to CASGRGTGENQPQHF. The base sequence is TGTGCCAGTGGCCGTGGGACAGGGGAGAATCAGCCCCAGCATTTT.